This T cell receptor beta chain was observed in a study of OX40 agonist ivuxolimab in advanced cancers. General study findings and limits: CD8+ T cells averaged more expanded clones than CD4+.

CDR3 length equals 14 residues. In germline, CDR1 is MNHEY, CDR2 SVGAGI. V was clipped by 2 bases and J by 1 base, with 8 bases between them. Worth noting for this clone: The antigen remains undetermined.

Assay: immunoSEQ multiplex PCR; the TCRdb copy retains only in-frame clones and omits some. The profile covers around 58,000 clones, with roughly 90% appearing a single time and just over 1.4% taken by the ten largest. Sample: CD4+ or CD8+ T cells sorted from blood, taken in a trial of the OX40 agonist ivuxolimab. The TCR originated in an adult with an advanced solid tumor such as melanoma, head and neck, liver or kidney cancer. The chain uses TRBV6-5 and TRBJ1-1; D is unclear. CDR3 loop: CASSYRNTNTEAFF. CDR3 nucleotide sequence: TGTGCCAGCAGTTACCGAAACACGAACACTGAAGCTTTCTTT.